One sample yielded the 7 T cell receptor beta chains listed below, sequenced in a study of regulatory T cells in long-lasting Graves disease. CDR3-region Arm-PCR and iRepertoire HTBI primers produced the TCR beta libraries. From the multiplex PCR reads, TCRdb called clonotypes with MiXCR, one entry per CDR3 protein. Of around 330,000 distinct CDR3 sequences in the sample, 15% to 20% were seen once. The time point here: newly diagnosed GD, antithyroid drugs for less than 3 months. The TCR library was made from RNA extracted from PBMCs. Material: peripheral blood mononuclear cells (PBMCs), obtained at new diagnosis, from a patient treated with antithyroid drugs. The receptor set was obtained from a female donor with Graves disease.

The J gene is TRBJ2-2, the V gene TRBV7-3; no reliable D call. The length of the CDR3 is 12 residues. V shed 5 bases and J shed 5 bases, with 6 bases lying between them. Germline V gene lookup returns CDR1 SGHTA and CDR2 FQGTGA. The CDR3 here is CASSRSTGELFF. The CDR3 coding sequence is TGTGCCAGCAGCCGATCAACCGGGGAGCTGTTTTTT.

Regarding this clonotype: This could be a read error, since a much larger clone is one nucleotide away. This chain uses TRBV30 with TRBJ1-1; D remains unclear. Germline V CDR1 and CDR2: GTSNPN, SVGIG (reference sequence). The germline V and J ends were trimmed by 3 bases and 0 bases, with 14 bases remaining between them. The CDR3 contains 15 residues. The CDR3 nucleotides are TGTGCCTGGAGCCTTTATTCAGACATGAACACTGAAGCTTTCTTT. Amino acid sequence: CAWSLYSDMNTEAFF. The full variable domain, its missing parts supplied by reference TRBV30 and TRBJ1-1, is SQTIHQWPATLVQPVGSPLSLECTVEGTSNPNLYWYRQAAGRGLQLLFYSVGIGQISSEVPQNLSASRPQDRQFILSSKKLLLSDSGFYLCAWSLYSDMNTEAFFGQGTRLTVV.

This clonotype has more than one count but fewer than ten. The chain has TRBV28 and TRBJ2-1; D ambiguous. The V gene's germline CDR1 is MDHEN and CDR2 SYDVKM. Trimming removed 3 bases at V and 3 bases at J, with 9 bases between. The CDR3 runs to 14 residues. CDR3 region: CASSFEMVYNEQFF. Here the CDR3 DNA reads TGTGCCAGCAGTTTCGAGATGGTCTACAATGAGCAGTTCTTC.

A word on this clonotype: This may come from a read error, since a much larger clone is one base off. V is TRBV3-1 and J is TRBJ2-7; D is undetermined. Germline V gene data show CDR1 as LGHDT and CDR2 as YNNKEL (reference sequence). The CDR3 consists of 14 residues. CDR3 protein: CVSSQSTDSYEQYF. The CDR3 DNA sequence: TGTGTCAGCAGCCAATCAACAGACTCCTACGAGCAGTACTTC.

J is TRBJ2-1 and V is TRBV29-1; TRBD1 matches at 7 bases. The CDR3 contains 16 residues. Germline trimming cut 1 base from V and 7 bases from J; bases unmatched to any gene: 13. Germline CDR1 SQVTM, CDR2 ANQGSEA. CDR3 bases: TGCAGCGTTGAAGGGTCGGGGACAGCCCTATGGAATGAGCAGTTCTTC. This gives the protein CSVEGSGTALWNEQFF.

This clonotype was seen ten or more times. The chain has TRBV3-1 and TRBJ1-2; 8 positions agree with TRBD1. CDR3 length: 17 residues. After removal of 0 bases from V and 5 bases from J, the junction contained 11 bases not matched to a gene. Germline CDR1 is LGHDT and CDR2 is YNNKEL (reference sequence). The CDR3, as DNA: TGTGCCAGCAGCCAAGATGACGGGCAGGGGGCCTATTATGGCTACACCTTC. Protein product: CASSQDDGQGAYYGYTF.

Ten or more counts support this clonotype. The genes are TRBV29-1 and TRBJ2-2; TRBD2 might be the D (5 bases). Trimming pared 7 bases from V and 0 bases from J, leaving 15 bases between. CDR1 is SQVTM and CDR2 is ANQGSEA in the germline V gene. The CDR3 totals 15 residues. The CDR3 sequence is CSAEGGPTNTGELFF. The CDR3 nucleotides read TGCAGCGCTGAGGGTGGGCCAACGAACACCGGGGAGCTGTTTTTT.